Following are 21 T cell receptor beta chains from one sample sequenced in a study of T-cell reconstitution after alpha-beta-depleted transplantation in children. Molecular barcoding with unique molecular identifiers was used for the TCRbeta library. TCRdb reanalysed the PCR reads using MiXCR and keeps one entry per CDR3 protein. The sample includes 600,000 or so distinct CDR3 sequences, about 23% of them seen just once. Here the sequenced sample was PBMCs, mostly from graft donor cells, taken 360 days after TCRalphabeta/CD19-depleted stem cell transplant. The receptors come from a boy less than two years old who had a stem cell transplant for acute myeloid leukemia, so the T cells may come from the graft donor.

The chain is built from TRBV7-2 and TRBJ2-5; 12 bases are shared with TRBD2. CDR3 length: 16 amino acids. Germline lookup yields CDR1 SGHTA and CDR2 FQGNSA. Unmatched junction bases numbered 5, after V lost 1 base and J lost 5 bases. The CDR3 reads CASSLGLAGDAETQYF. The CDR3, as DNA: TGTGCCAGCAGCTTAGGACTAGCGGGGGATGCTGAGACCCAGTACTTC.

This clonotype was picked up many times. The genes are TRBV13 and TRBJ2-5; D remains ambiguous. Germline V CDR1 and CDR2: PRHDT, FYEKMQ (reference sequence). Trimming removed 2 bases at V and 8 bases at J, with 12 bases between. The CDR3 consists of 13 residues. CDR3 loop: CASSLQDRLTQYF. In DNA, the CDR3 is TGTGCCAGCAGCTTACAGGACCGGCTTACCCAGTACTTC.

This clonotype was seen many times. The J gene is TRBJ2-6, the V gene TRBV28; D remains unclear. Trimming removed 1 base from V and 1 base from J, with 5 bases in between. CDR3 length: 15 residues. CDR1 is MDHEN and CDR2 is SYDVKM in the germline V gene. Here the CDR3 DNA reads TGTGCCAGCAGTTTATTTATTTCTGGGGCCAACGTCCTGACTTTC. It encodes CASSLFISGANVLTF.

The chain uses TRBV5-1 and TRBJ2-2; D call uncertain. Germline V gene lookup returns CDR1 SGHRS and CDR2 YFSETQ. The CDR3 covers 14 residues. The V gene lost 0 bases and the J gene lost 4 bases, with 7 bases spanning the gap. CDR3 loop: CASSLGQATGELFF. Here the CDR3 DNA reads TGCGCCAGCAGCTTGGGGCAGGCCACCGGGGAGCTGTTTTTT.

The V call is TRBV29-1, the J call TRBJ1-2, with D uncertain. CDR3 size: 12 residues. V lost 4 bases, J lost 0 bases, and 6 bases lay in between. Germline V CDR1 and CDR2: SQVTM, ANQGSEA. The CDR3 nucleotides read TGCAGCGTTGTGACTCCTAACTATGGCTACACCTTC. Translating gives CSVVTPNYGYTF.

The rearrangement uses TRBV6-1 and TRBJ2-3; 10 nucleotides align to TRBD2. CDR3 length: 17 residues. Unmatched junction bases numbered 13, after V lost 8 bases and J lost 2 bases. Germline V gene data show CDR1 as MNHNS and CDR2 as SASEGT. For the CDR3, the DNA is TGTGCCAGCTACCCTAGCGGGGGCGTCCGACCCACAGATACGCAGTATTTT. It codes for CASYPSGGVRPTDTQYF.

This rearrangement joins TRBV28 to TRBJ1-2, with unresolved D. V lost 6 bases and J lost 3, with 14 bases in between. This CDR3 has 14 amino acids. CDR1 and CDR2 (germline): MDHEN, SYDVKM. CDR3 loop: CASRPIRIDYGYTF. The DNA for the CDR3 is TGTGCCAGCAGACCAATAAGGATAGACTATGGCTACACCTTC.

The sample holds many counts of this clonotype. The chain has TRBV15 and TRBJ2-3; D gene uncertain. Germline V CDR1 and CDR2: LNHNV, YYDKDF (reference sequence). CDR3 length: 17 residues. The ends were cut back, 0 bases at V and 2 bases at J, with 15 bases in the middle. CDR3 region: CATSRDSPVFLTDTQYF. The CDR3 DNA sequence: TGTGCCACCAGCAGAGATTCCCCCGTTTTCCTCACAGATACGCAGTATTTT.

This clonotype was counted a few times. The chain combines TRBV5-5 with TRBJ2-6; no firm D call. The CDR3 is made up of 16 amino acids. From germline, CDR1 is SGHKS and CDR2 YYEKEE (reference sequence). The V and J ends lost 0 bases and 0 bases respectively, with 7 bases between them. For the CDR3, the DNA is TGTGCCAGCAGCTTGGGGGCGGTCTCTGGGGCCAACGTCCTGACTTTC. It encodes CASSLGAVSGANVLTF.

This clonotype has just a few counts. CDR3 coding DNA: TGTGCCAGCAGTTCCCGATCCCGGACCCAGTACTTC. It specifies CASSSRSRTQYF. The chain recombines TRBV12-3 or TRBV12-4 with TRBJ2-5, with D unclear. The CDR3 consists of 12 residues. Trimming left V 4 bases short and J 7 bases short, with 10 bases between.

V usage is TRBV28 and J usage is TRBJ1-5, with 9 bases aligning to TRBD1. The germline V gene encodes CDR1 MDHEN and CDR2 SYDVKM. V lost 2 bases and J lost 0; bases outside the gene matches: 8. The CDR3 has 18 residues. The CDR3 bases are TGTGCCAGCAGTTTAGTCTTCCGGGACAGGGTTAGCAATCAGCCCCAGCATTTT. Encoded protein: CASSLVFRDRVSNQPQHF.

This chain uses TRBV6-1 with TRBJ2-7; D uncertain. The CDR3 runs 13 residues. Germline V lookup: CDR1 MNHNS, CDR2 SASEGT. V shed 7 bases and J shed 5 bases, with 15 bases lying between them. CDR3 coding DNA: TGTGCCAGCATCAACACCCTCTGGGACGAGCAGTACGTC. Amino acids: CASINTLWDEQYV.

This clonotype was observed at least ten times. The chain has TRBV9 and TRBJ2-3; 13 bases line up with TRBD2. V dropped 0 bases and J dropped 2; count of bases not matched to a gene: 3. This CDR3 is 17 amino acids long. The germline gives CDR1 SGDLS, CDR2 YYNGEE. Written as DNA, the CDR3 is TGTGCCAGCAGCGTAGGGACTAGCGGGGGTTACACAGATACGCAGTATTTT. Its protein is CASSVGTSGGYTDTQYF.

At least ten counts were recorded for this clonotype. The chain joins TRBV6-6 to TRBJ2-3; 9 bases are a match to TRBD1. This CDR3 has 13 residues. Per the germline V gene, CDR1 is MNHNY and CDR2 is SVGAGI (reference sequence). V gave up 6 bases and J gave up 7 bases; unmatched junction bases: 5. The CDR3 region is CASSPGQGNTQYF. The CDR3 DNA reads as TGTGCCAGCAGCCCGGGACAGGGAAATACGCAGTATTTT.

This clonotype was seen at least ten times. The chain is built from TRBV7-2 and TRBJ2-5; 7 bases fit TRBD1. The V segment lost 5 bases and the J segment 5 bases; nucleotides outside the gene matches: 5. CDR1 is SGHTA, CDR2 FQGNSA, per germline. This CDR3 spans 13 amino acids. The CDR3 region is CASSPTGYETQYF. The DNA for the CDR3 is TGTGCCAGCAGCCCGACAGGGTATGAGACCCAGTACTTC.

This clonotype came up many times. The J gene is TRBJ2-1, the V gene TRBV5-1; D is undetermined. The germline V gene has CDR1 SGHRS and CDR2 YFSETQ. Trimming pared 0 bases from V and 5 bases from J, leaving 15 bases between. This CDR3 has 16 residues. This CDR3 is CASSLDPGLPDNEQFF. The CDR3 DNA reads TGCGCCAGCAGCTTGGATCCCGGGTTACCCGACAATGAGCAGTTCTTC.

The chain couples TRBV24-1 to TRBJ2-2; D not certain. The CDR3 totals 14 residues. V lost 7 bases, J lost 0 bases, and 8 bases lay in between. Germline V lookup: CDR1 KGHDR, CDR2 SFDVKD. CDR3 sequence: CATSSSANTGELFF. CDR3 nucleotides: TGTGCCACCAGCAGCAGCGCGAACACCGGGGAGCTGTTTTTT.

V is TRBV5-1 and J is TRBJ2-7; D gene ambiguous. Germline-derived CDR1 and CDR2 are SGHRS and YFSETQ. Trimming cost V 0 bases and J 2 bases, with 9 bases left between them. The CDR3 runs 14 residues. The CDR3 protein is CASSLVAYAYEQYF. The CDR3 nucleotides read TGCGCCAGCAGCTTGGTCGCATACGCCTACGAGCAGTACTTC.

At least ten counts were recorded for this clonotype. The CDR3 spells CASSFWISYEQYF. The CDR3 DNA sequence: TGTGCCAGCAGTTTCTGGATCTCCTACGAGCAGTACTTC. The rearrangement links TRBV12-3 or TRBV12-4 to TRBJ2-7; D remains ambiguous. The CDR3 totals 13 residues. V shed 3 bases and J shed 0 bases, with 6 bases lying between them.

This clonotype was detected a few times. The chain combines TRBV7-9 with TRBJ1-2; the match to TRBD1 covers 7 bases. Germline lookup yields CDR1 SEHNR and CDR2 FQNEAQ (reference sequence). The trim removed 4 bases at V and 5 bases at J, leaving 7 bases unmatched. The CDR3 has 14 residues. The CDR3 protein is CASSYGRGNYGYTF. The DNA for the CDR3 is TGTGCCAGCAGCTATGGCAGGGGGAATTATGGCTACACCTTC.

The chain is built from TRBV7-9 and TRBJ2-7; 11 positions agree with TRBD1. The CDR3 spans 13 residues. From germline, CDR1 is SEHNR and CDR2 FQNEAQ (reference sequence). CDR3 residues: CARGQGGSSEQYV. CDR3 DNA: TGTGCCAGGGGACAGGGGGGATCCTCCGAGCAGTACGTC.